Sequencing of this TCR beta chain was carried out in a study of cytomegalovirus exposure and HLA in healthy donors. Findings and limits, study-wide: Trimming of TCR beta V- and J-genes showed a link, identified in a later analysis, to a missense DCLRE1C variant. It was confirmed in vitro that three of the CMV-associated chains were specific for CMV antigens.

The PCR had 60 Vbeta and 13 Jbeta primers. TCRdb's copy holds only in-frame clones and misses some; the assay was immunoSEQ multiplex PCR. The sample holds approximately 180,000 clones, around 80% seen once. Healthy people donating bone marrow made up the donors. With respect to this clone: The target antigen is unknown.

CDR1 and CDR2 (germline): SGHTA, FQGTGA. The V gene lost 1 base and the J gene lost 2 bases, with 6 bases spanning the gap. The CDR3 loop spans 14 amino acids. This clonotype originated in a woman aged 30 to 39 in good health and CMV-seropositive. The rearrangement uses TRBV7-3 and TRBJ1-3; D is ambiguous. The source material was PBMCs. CDR3 sequence (DNA): TGTGCCAGCAGCTTAAGTTCTGCTGGAAACACCATATATTTT. It translates to CASSLSSAGNTIYF.